This T cell receptor beta chain is from a study of response to subunit inactivated influenza vaccine. Notes on the study in general: A suggestion made by the authors is that each seasonal influenza vaccination recruits few new T cells.

TCRdb reanalysed the RT-PCR reads using MiXCR and keeps one entry per CDR3 protein. This sample has 530,000 or so distinct CDR3 sequences, with 12% found just once. The CDR3 totals 14 residues. Trimming cost V 5 bases and J 1 base, with 6 bases left between them. Germline V gene lookup returns CDR1 ENHRY and CDR2 SYGVKD. Of note for this clonotype: Its antigen is undetermined.

The sample in question was PBMCs from blood, obtained on the day of vaccination. The clonotype originates from a man in his forties or fifties who received an inactivated influenza vaccine. The chain recombines TRBV10-3 with TRBJ2-6; D remains ambiguous. CDR3 sequence reads: CAISPGSGANVLTF. The CDR3 DNA is TGTGCCATCAGTCCCGGGTCTGGGGCCAACGTCCTGACTTTC.